These T cell receptor beta chains were read from a single sample in a study of control samples from healthy donors and cancer patients. This table comes from immunoSEQ multiplex PCR, and its TCRdb copy is limited to in-frame clones, with some not included. The repertoire includes around 140,000 clones, about 92% of them detected once, and 2% to 2.5% sits in the top ten. Sequenced input: blood. The receptors were gathered from a woman in her 50s in good health. Both conserved end residues are part of each CDR3. A D gene is named only where the DNA matches it firmly.

TRBJ2-3,TRBV19,-,CASSITGFATDTQYF
TRBJ2-6,TRBV5-1,TRBD2,CASSSARGEGLTF
TRBJ2-3,TRBV5-6,TRBD2,CASSSLAGGQSSTDTQYF
TRBJ1-4,TRBV29-1,-,CSVDPVGRNEKLFF
TRBJ1-2,TRBV27,-,CASSLNPGNYGYTF
TRBJ2-3,TRBV5-4,-,CASSFADTQYF
TRBJ1-5,TRBV28,-,CASSLSGNQPQHF
TRBJ2-1,TRBV6-2/TRBV6-3,-,CASSGTSSYNEQFF
TRBJ1-1,TRBV5-4,TRBD1,CASSRQTGMNTEAFF
TRBJ2-3,TRBV19,TRBD2,CASSIRGSGAADTQYF
TRBJ1-4,TRBV6-5,-,CASRVQGTNEKLFF
TRBJ2-3,TRBV6-5,TRBD1,CASTRGQGDGDTQYF
TRBJ1-1,TRBV6-5,-,CASSYVTPGNTEAFF
TRBJ1-2,TRBV14,-,CASSEDDGPLRSLYGYTF
TRBJ1-2,TRBV28,TRBD1,CASSLPGQRYGYTF
TRBJ2-5,TRBV28,-,CASRVPGREETQYF
TRBJ1-1,TRBV6-5,-,CASKIRGVNTEAFF
TRBJ1-6,TRBV6-2/TRBV6-3,TRBD1,CASSYARDRVNSPLHF
TRBJ2-3,TRBV15,-,CATSRDSQNRATDTQYF
TRBJ1-6,TRBV25-1,-,CASSEPGASSPLHF
TRBJ2-6,TRBV4-2,TRBD1,CASSQKAGGASAGANVLTF
TRBJ2-3,TRBV2,TRBD1,CASTPTGERADTQYF
TRBJ1-5,TRBV3-1/TRBV3-2,TRBD1,CASSQDRGRGQPQHF
TRBJ1-5,TRBV6-5,TRBD1,CASKTGGAGQPQHF
TRBJ2-2,TRBV27,TRBD2,CASSLERGGNTGELFF
TRBJ1-1,TRBV15,-,CATSPRRGYAEAFF
TRBJ2-1,TRBV6-1,TRBD2,CASSEPSGSYNEQFF
TRBJ2-7,TRBV19,TRBD2,CASSIAGGGTYEQYF
TRBJ1-3,TRBV5-8,-,CASSLGSYSGNTIYF
TRBJ1-5,TRBV6-5,-,CASSYGPRGDQPQHF
TRBJ1-6,TRBV3-1/TRBV3-2,-,CASSGIGSGSPLHF
TRBJ2-7,TRBV7-6,TRBD1,CASSPGTGNYYEQYF
TRBJ1-3,TRBV19,-,CASSPGTGTSGNTIYF
TRBJ1-1,TRBV28,-,CASNPHGGGTEAFF
TRBJ1-2,TRBV28,-,CASRPGGGSYGYTF
TRBJ2-3,TRBV27,-,CASSLSAGSTDTQYF
TRBJ2-5,TRBV2,TRBD1,CASSEVGTAKETQYF
TRBJ1-2,TRBV6-1,TRBD1,CASSEALGGGYTF
TRBJ2-7,TRBV27,TRBD1,CASSLGTGSYEQYF
TRBJ1-4,TRBV7-9,-,CASSLSRAATNEKLFF
TRBJ1-6,TRBV6-5,-,CASKPGGIGNSPLHF
TRBJ1-1,TRBV6-5,TRBD1,CASSRTGEAFF
TRBJ1-6,TRBV12-3/TRBV12-4,-,CASSFDNSPLHF
TRBJ1-6,TRBV19,-,CATNKDDSSSYNSPLHF
TRBJ1-1,TRBV30,-,CASKFGLNTEAFF
TRBJ1-2,TRBV19,-,CASSMGVDGYTF
TRBJ1-1,TRBV27,TRBD1,CASRRTGLNTEAFF
TRBJ2-2,TRBV18,TRBD1,CASSPRAVAGQGATGELFF
TRBJ2-1,TRBV7-9,-,CASEDEQFF